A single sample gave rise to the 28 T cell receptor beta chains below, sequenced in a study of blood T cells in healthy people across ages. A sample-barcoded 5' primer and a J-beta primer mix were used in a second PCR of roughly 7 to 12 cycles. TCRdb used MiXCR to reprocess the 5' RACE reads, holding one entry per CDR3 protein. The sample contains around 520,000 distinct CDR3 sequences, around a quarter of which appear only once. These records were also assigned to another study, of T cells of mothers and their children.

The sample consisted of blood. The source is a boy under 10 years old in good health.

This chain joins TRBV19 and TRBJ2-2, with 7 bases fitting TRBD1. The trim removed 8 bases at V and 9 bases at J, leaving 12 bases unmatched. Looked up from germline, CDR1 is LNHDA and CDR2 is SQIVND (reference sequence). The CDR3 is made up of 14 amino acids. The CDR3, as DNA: TGTGCCAGTTCGACAGGGACCGCGGGCCGGGAGCTGTTTTTT. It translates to CASSTGTAGRELFF.

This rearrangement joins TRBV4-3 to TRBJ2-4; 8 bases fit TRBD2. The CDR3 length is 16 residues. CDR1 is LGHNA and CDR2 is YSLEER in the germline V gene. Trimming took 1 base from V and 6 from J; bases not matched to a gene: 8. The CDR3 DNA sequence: TGCGCCAGCAGCCAAGGAACGGGAGGGCCCCGAAACATTCAGTACTTC. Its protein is CASSQGTGGPRNIQYF.

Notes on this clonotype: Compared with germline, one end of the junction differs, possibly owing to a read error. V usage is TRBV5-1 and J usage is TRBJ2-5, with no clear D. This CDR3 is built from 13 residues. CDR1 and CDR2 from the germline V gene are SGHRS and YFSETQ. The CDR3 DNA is TGCGCCGGCAGGCAAAACCTCAGGGAGACCCAGTACTTC. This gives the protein CAGRQNLRETQYF.

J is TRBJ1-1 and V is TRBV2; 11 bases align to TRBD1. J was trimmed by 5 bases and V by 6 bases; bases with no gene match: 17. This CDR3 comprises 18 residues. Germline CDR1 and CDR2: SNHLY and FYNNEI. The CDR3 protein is CASREEWWTGGAGTEAFF. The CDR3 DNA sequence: TGTGCCAGCAGGGAGGAATGGTGGACAGGGGGCGCTGGGACTGAAGCTTTCTTT.

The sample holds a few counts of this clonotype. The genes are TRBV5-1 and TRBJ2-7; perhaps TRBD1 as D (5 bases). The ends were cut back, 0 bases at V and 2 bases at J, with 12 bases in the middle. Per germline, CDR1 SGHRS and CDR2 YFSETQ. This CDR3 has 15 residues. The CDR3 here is CASSLAPREPYEQYF. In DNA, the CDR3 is TGCGCCAGCAGCTTGGCCCCCAGGGAACCCTACGAGCAGTACTTC. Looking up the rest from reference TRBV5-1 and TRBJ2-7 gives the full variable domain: KAGVTQTPRYLIKTRGQQVTLSCSPISGHRSVSWYQQTPGQGLQFLFEYFSETQRNKGNFPGRFSGRQFSNSRSEMNVSTLELGDSALYLCASSLAPREPYEQYFGPGTRLTVT.

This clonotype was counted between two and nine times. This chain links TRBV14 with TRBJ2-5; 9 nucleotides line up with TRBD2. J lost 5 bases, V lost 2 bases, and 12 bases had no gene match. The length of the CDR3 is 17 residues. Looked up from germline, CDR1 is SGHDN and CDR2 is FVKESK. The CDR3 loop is CASSQSSGRFRSETQYF. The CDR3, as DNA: TGTGCCAGCAGCCAATCAAGCGGGAGGTTTCGGTCGGAGACCCAGTACTTC.

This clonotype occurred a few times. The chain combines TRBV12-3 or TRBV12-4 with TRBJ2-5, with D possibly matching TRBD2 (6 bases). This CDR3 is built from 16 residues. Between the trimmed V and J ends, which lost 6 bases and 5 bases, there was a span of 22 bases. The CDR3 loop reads CASRTGLAPTEETQYF. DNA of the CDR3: TGTGCCAGCAGGACTGGTCTAGCGCCGACAGAGGAGACCCAGTACTTC.

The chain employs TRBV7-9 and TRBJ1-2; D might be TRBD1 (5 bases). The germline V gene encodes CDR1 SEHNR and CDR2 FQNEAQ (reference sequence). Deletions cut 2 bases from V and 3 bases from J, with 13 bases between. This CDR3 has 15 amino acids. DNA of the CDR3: TGTGCCAGCAGCTTAACGCTAGGACACTACTATGGCTACACCTTC. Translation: CASSLTLGHYYGYTF.

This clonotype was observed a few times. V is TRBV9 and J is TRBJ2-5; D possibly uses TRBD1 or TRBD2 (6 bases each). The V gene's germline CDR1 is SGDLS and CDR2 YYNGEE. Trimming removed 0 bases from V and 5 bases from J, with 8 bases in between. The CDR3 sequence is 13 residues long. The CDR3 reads CASSVEGGETQYF. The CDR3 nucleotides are TGTGCCAGCAGCGTAGAAGGGGGGGAGACCCAGTACTTC. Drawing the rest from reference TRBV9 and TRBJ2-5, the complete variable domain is DSGVTQTPKHLITATGQRVTLRCSPRSGDLSVYWYQQSLDQGLQFLIQYYNGEERAKGNILERFSAQQFPDLHSELNLSSLELGDSALYFCASSVEGGETQYFGPGTRLLVL.

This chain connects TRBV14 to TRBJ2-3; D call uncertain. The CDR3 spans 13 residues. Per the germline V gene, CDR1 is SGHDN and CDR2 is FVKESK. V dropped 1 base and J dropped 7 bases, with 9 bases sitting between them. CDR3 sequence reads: CASSQVASHTQYF. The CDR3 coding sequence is TGTGCCAGCAGCCAAGTGGCATCTCATACGCAGTATTTT.

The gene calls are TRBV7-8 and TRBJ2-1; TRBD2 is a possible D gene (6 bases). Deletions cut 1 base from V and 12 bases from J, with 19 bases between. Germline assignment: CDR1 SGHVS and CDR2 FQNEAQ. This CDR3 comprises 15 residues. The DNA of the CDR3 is TGTGCCAGCAGCTTAGAGCGCCTAGCGCGGTGGGTGCAGTTCTTC. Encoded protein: CASSLERLARWVQFF.

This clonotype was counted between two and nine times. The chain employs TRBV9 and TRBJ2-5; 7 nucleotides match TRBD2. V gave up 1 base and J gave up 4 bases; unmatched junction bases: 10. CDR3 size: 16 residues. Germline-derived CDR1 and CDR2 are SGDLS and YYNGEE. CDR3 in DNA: TGTGCCAGCAGCGTAAGCGGGGATATGGTTTTAGAGACCCAGTACTTC. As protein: CASSVSGDMVLETQYF.

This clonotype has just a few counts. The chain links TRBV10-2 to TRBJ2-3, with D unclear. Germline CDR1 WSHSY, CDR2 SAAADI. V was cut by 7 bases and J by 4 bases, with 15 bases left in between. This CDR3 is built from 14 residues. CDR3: CASKVDLLSDTQYF. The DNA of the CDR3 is TGCGCCAGCAAGGTTGACTTGTTGTCAGATACGCAGTATTTT.

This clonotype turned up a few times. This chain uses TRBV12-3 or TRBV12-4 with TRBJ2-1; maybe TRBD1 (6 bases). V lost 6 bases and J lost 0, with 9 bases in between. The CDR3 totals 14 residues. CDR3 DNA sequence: TGTGCCAGCAGCACAGGGAGCTCCTACAATGAGCAGTTCTTC. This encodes CASSTGSSYNEQFF.

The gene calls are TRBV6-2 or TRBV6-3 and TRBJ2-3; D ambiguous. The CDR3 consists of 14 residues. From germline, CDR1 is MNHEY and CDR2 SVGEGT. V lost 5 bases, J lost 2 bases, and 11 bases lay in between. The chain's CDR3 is CASSRTGTTDTQYF. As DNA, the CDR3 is TGTGCCAGCAGTCGAACGGGCACCACAGATACGCAGTATTTT.

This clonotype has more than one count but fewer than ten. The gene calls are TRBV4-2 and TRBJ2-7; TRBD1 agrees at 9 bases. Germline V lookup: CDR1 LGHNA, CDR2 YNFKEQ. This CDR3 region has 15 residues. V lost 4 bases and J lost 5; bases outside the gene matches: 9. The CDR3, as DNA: TGTGCCAGCAGCCGCCCGGGACAGGGAGTCCACGAGCAGTACTTC. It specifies CASSRPGQGVHEQYF.

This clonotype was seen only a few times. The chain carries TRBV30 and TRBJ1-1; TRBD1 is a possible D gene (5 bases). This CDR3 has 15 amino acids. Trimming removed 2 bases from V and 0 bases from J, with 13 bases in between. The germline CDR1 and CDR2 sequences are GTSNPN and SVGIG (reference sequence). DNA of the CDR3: TGTGCCTGGAGTCGGGACGTATACTTGAACACTGAAGCTTTCTTT. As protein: CAWSRDVYLNTEAFF.

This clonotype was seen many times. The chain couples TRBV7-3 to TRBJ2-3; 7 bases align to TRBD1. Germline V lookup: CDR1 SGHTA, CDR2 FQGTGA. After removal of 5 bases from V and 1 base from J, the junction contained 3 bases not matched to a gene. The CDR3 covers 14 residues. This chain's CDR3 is CASSRTGGTDTQYF. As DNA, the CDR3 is TGTGCCAGCAGCAGGACAGGAGGCACAGATACGCAGTATTTT.

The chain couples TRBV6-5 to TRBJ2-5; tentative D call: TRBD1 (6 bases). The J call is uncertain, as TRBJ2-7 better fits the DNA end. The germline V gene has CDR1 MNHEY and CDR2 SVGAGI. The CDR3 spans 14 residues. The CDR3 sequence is CASSYRTGWDEQYF. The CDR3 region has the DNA TGTGCCAGCAGTTACAGAACAGGGTGGGACGAGCAGTACTTC.

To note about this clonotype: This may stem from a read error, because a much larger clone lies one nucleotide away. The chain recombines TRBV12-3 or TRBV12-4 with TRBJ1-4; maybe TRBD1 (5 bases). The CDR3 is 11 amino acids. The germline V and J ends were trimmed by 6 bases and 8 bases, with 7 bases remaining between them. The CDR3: CASSGQEKLFF. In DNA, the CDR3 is TGTGCCAGCAGCGGACAAGAAAAACTGTTTTTT.

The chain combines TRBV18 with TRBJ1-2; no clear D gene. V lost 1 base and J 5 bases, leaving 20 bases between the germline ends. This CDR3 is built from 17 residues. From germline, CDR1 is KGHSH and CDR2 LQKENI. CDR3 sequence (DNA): TGTGCCAGCTCACCACGGGAGGGAACAAGGGAACCTTATGGCTACACCTTC. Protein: CASSPREGTREPYGYTF.

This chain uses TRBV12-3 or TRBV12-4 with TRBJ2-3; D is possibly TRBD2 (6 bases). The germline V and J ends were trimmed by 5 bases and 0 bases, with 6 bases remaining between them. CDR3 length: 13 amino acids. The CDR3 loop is CASSRGSTDTQYF. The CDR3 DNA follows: TGTGCCAGCAGTCGGGGGAGCACAGATACGCAGTATTTT.

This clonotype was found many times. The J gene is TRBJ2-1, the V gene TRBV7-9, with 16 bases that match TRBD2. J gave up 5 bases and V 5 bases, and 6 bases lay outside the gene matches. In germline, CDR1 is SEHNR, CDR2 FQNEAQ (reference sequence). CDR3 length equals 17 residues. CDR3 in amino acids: CASSPGTSGRAHNEQFF. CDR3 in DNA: TGTGCCAGCAGCCCGGGGACTAGCGGGAGGGCCCACAATGAGCAGTTCTTC. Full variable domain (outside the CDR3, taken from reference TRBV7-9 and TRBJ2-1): DTGVSQNPRHKITKRGQNVTFRCDPISEHNRLYWYRQTLGQGPEFLTYFQNEAQLEKSRLLSDRFSAERPKGSFSTLEIQRTEQGDSAMYLCASSPGTSGRAHNEQFFGPGTRLTVL.

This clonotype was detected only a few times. The CDR3 sequence is CSARDSRGLHDEQYF. Written as DNA, the CDR3 is TGCAGTGCTAGAGATTCCCGGGGGCTCCACGACGAGCAGTACTTC. This chain links TRBV20-1 with TRBJ2-5; D may match TRBD1 or TRBD2 (6 bases each). Near its end, the DNA agrees better with TRBJ2-7, so the J call may be wrong. This CDR3 comprises 15 residues. Germline V gives CDR1 DFQATT, CDR2 SNEGSKA (reference sequence).

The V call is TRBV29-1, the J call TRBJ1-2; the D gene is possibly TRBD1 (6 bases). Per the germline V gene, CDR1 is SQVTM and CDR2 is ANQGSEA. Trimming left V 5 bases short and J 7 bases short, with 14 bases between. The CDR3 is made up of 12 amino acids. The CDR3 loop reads CSVRTGTAGYTF. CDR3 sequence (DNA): TGCAGCGTTAGAACAGGGACCGCTGGCTACACCTTC.

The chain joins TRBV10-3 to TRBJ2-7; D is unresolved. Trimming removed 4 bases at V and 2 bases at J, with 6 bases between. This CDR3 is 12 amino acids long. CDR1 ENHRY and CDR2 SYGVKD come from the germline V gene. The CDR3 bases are TGTGCCATCAGTGCCCTCACCTACGAGCAGTACTTC. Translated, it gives CAISALTYEQYF.

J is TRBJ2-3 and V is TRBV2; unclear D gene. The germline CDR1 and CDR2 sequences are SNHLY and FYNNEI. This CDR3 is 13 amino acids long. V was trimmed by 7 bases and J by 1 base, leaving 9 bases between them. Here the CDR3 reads CASKLARTDTQYF. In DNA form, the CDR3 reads TGTGCCAGCAAGCTGGCACGCACAGATACGCAGTATTTT.

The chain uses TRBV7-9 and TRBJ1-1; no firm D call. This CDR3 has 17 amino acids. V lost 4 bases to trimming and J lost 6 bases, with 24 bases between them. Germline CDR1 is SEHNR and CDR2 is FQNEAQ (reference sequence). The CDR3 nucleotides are TGTGCCAGCAGCTCGAACCTCGGGAACCCCCTCAACCCTGAAGCTTTCTTT. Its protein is CASSSNLGNPLNPEAFF.